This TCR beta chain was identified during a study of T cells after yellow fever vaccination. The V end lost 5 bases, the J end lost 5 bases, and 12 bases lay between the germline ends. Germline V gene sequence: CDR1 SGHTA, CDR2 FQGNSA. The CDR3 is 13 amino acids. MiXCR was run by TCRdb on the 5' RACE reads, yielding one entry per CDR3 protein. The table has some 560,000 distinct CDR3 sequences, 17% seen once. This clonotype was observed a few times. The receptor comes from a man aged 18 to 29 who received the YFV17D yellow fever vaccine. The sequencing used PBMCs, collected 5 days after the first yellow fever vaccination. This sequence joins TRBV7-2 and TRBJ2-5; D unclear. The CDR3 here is CASSPSGRETQYF. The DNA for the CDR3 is TGTGCCAGCAGCCCCTCCGGACGGGAGACCCAGTACTTC.